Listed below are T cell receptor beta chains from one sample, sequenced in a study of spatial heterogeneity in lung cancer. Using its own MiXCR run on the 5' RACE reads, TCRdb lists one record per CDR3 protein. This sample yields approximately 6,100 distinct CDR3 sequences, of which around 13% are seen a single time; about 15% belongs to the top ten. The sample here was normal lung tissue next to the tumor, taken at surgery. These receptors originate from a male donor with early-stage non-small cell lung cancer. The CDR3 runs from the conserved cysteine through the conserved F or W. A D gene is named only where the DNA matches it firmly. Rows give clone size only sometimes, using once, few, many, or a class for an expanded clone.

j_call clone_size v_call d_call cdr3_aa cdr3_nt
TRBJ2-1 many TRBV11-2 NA CASSLQRLTYNEQFF TGTGCCAGCAGCCTGCAGCGACTAACCTACAATGAGCAGTTCTTC
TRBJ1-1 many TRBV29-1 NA CSVATATANTEAFF TGCAGCGTTGCGACGGCAACAGCGAACACTGAAGCTTTCTTT
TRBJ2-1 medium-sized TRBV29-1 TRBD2 CSVDTTSGSYNEQFF TGCAGCGTTGACACGACTAGCGGGTCATACAATGAGCAGTTCTTC
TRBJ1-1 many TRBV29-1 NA CSVEVMGRRAFF TGCAGCGTTGAAGTGATGGGTAGGCGAGCTTTCTTT
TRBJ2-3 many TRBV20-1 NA CSADSSGFPGTDTQYF TGCAGTGCCGATAGCTCAGGGTTCCCTGGCACAGATACGCAGTATTTT
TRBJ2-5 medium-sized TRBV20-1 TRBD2 CSARTSGAQETQYF TGCAGTGCTAGAACTAGCGGGGCACAAGAGACCCAGTACTTC
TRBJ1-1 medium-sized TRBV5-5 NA CASSLEGGGTEAFF TGTGCCAGCAGCTTGGAAGGAGGGGGCACTGAAGCTTTCTTT
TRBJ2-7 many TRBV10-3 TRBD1 CAITRGQGYEQYF TGTGCCATCACCCGGGGACAGGGCTACGAGCAGTACTTC
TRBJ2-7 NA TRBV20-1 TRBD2 CSAREVAGLPYEQYF TGCAGTGCGAGAGAGGTAGCGGGCCTTCCCTACGAGCAGTACTTC
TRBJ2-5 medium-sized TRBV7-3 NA CASSTQPQETQYF TGTGCCAGCAGCACGCAGCCGCAAGAGACCCAGTACTTC
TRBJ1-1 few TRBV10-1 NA CASSESAVMNTEAFF TGCGCCAGCAGTGAGTCCGCCGTAATGAACACTGAAGCTTTCTTT
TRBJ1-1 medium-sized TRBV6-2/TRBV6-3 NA CASSHYDGGSELEAFF TGTGCCAGCAGTCACTACGACGGGGGCTCTGAATTGGAAGCTTTCTTT
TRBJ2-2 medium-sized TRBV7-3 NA CASSLNSPGNTGELFF TGTGCCAGCAGTCTTAATAGCCCGGGGAACACCGGGGAGCTGTTTTTT
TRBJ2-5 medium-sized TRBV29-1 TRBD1 CSVDNPGQGRETQYF TGCAGCGTTGATAACCCCGGACAGGGTCGCGAGACCCAGTACTTC
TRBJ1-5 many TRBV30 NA CAWSVLESNQPQHF TGTGCCTGGAGTGTACTTGAATCCAATCAGCCCCAGCATTTT
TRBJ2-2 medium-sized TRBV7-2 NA CASSYQGLQTGELFF TGTGCCAGCAGCTATCAAGGACTGCAAACCGGGGAGCTGTTTTTT
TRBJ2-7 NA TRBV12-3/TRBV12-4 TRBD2 CASSSTGTSGMGHF TGTGCCAGCAGTTCCACCGGGACTAGCGGGATGGGGCACTTC
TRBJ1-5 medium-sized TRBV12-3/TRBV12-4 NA CASSLYPRQPDQPQHF TGTGCCAGCAGTCTATATCCGAGGCAGCCTGATCAGCCCCAGCATTTT
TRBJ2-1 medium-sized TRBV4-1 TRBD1 CASSQESRGTGEFF TGCGCCAGCAGCCAAGAGTCCCGCGGGACAGGGGAGTTCTTC
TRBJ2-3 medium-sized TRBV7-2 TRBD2 CASIKGQTGTRDTQYF TGTGCCAGCATTAAGGGGCAGACCGGGACTAGGGATACGCAGTATTTT
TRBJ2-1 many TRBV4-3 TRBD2 CASSQDQAGSSTNEQFF TGCGCCAGCAGCCAAGATCAAGCGGGGTCCTCTACCAATGAGCAGTTCTTC
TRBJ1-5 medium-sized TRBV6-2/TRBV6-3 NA CASSYSAGEDQPQHF TGTGCCAGCAGTTACTCCGCGGGAGAAGATCAGCCCCAGCATTTT
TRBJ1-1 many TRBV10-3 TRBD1 CAIRTGGGTEAFF TGTGCCATCAGAACAGGGGGCGGCACTGAAGCTTTCTTT
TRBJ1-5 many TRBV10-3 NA CAISESAGIQPQHF TGTGCCATCAGTGAGTCGGCAGGGATTCAGCCCCAGCATTTT
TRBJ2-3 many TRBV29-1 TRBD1 CSVLGQSTDTQYF TGCAGCGTCTTGGGACAGTCCACAGATACGCAGTATTTT
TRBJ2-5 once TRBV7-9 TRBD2 CASSLTLAGGKETQYF TGTGCCAGCAGCTTAACGCTAGCGGGAGGGAAAGAGACCCAGTACTTC
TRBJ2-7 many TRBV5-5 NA CASSLTRNSPYEQYF TGTGCCAGCAGCTTGACCCGAAATTCCCCCTACGAGCAGTACTTC
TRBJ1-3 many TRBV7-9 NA CASSLESPGNTIYF TGTGCCAGCAGCTTAGAGTCCCCTGGAAACACCATATATTTT
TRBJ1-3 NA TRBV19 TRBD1 CASSILGTGVSGNTIYF TGTGCCAGTAGTATATTGGGGACAGGAGTCTCTGGAAACACCATATATTTT
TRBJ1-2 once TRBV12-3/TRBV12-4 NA CASTQGLFYGYTF TGTGCCAGCACCCAAGGACTCTTTTATGGCTACACCTTC
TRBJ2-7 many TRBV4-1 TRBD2 CASRPGGGRSYEQYF TGCGCCAGCAGGCCGGGGGGAGGACGCTCCTACGAGCAGTACTTC
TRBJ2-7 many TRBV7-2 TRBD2 CASSLGLAVYEQYF TGTGCCAGCAGCTTGGGACTAGCTGTATACGAGCAGTACTTC
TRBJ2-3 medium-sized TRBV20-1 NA CSARDPGLPTDTQYF TGCAGTGCTAGAGATCCGGGACTCCCCACAGATACGCAGTATTTT